This TCR beta chain was obtained from a study of blood T cells in healthy people across ages (dated by TCRdb to the mid-2010s). Study-level background: In model experiments, template switching captured roughly one uniquely barcoded TCR beta cDNA molecule for every two T cells. For two donors (one aged 18 to 29 and one aged 80 or older), the study analyzed two additional independent replicas of 1 million unique cDNA reads from the same blood draw. Using deep sequencing normalized with unique cDNA molecular identifiers, the study measured how TCR beta repertoire diversity changes with age. To avoid experimental bias, donors of different ages were distributed randomly across sequencing lanes. Donors were grouped into four age groups: young (average approximately 15 years), middle-aged (39), aged (62) and long-lived (just over 80).

The germline V gene gives CDR1 as SQVTM and CDR2 as ANQGSEA. The CDR3 holds 12 amino acids from the cysteine to the phenylalanine. The DNA shown is the 36-base CDR3, in frame from base 1. V is clipped by 4 bases and J by 2 bases, and the sequence between their germline boundaries is 7 bases long. As to this clonotype: Its antigen is not yet known. The record has no base qualities; no much larger clone is one base away.

On the study overall, not on this receptor specifically: Because donor CMV infection status was unknown, age-related changes in expanded clonotypes were potentially confounded. The long-lived group showed more naive CD4+ T cells, fewer expanded clones and increased TCR diversity than the aged group, suggesting age selection. Observed TCR beta diversity per million T cells fell roughly linearly with age, and a significant reduction was already apparent by age around 40. There was a strong correlation between observed TCR beta diversity and the percentage of naive T cells measured by flow cytometry. Because profiling used bulk unsorted PBMCs, naive and antigen-experienced compartments could not be compared conclusively. Estimates of total diversity based on one million sequenced T cells were regarded as lower bounds and as underestimates.

The roughly 38 donors, aged roughly 6 to 95 years, were systemically healthy Caucasian individuals from Russia. Roughly 9 milliliters of peripheral blood were drawn from each donor into EDTA-treated Vacutainer tubes. Ficoll-Paque density-gradient centrifugation was used to isolate PBMCs, with at least 7 million per sample. Trizol reagent was used to extract total RNA from PBMCs, with at least 5 micrograms per sample. The percentages of naive CD45RAhigh/CD27high T cells were determined by flow cytometry on a PBMC aliquot from every donor. Library preparation was by 5' RACE. The reads were generated on an Illumina HiSeq 2500. A second PCR of about 7 to 12 cycles was performed with a sample-barcoded 5' primer and a J-beta primer mix. A template-switch 5' adaptor carrying 12 random nucleotides introduced a unique molecular identifier onto each TCR beta cDNA molecule. Each sample yielded at least 3 million CDR3-containing paired-end reads. The Mint cDNA synthesis kit, primed by a TRBC-specific oligonucleotide, was used to synthesize first-strand cDNA from all RNA. Following uracil-DNA glycosylase treatment, all cDNA underwent a first 18-cycle PCR with the universal primers M1SS and BC2_uni_R. The study's processing was this. Each sample was normalized by randomly selecting 1 million high-quality reads, each carrying a distinct molecular identifier. Reads sharing molecular identifiers were discarded rather than binned into consensus sequences. MiTCR, run with a Q25 quality threshold and the strictest error-elimination algorithm, handled CDR3 identification, clonotype clustering and error correction. A nonparametric unseen species model using Euler transformation provided a lower-bound estimate of total TCR beta diversity. The public reads were reprocessed in TCRdb via fastp at Q25 and MiXCR, keeping in-frame beta chains. Here each entry gathers all rows of one CDR3 protein and keeps the most common genes and DNA. These V and J calls are TCRdb output, not the study's own analysis. The sample table lists around 580,000 distinct CDR3 sequences, about 45% of them with a count of one. The top ten clones comprise 20% to 25% of the sample.

The chain is encoded by TRBV29-1 joined to TRBJ2-3; no D gene can be assigned with confidence. Sample: blood. The TCR was taken from an older man in good health. In nucleotide form, the sequence is TGCAGCGTTGCTGCTTTCACAGATACGCAGTATTTT. This yields the protein CSVAAFTDTQYF.